The 20 T cell receptor beta chains given below trace back to one sample, sequenced in a study of blood T cells in healthy people across ages. It was with a sample-barcoded 5' primer and a J-beta primer mix that a second PCR of about 6 to 11 cycles was run. MiXCR, applied by TCRdb to the 5' RACE reads, yields one record per CDR3 protein. The table lists 1 million or so distinct CDR3 sequences, roughly 24% of them singletons, with 0.75% in the top ten. The sample was also reused in another study, on T cells of mothers and their children.

The sample was blood. The source is a girl aged 2-10 years in good health.

The gene calls are TRBV3-1 and TRBJ2-4, with 8 bases identical to TRBD2. The length of the CDR3 is 16 residues. Germline CDR1 and CDR2: LGHDT and YNNKEL (reference sequence). V shed 2 bases, J shed 0 bases, and the junction held 3 bases outside the gene matches. The CDR3 region is CASSQRGGAAKNIQYF. As DNA, the CDR3 is TGTGCCAGCAGCCAACGGGGGGGCGCAGCCAAAAACATTCAGTACTTC. The whole variable domain, filled in from reference TRBV3-1 and TRBJ2-4, reads DTAVSQTPKYLVTQMGNDKSIKCEQNLGHDTMYWYKQDSKKFLKIMFSYNNKELIINETVPNRFSPKSPDKAHLNLHINSLELGDSAVYFCASSQRGGAAKNIQYFGAGTRLSVL.

This clonotype turned up a few times. The chain recombines TRBV11-2 with TRBJ2-7; D could derive from TRBD1 or TRBD2 (5 bases each). Germline V gene data show CDR1 as SGHAT and CDR2 as FQNNGV. V dropped 3 bases and J dropped 3 bases, with 18 bases sitting between them. The CDR3 has 16 residues. The CDR3 loop reads CASSLLVGDLFYEQYF. The CDR3 nucleotides read TGTGCCAGCAGCTTGCTAGTGGGGGACCTGTTCTACGAGCAGTACTTC. The full variable domain, rest sourced from reference TRBV11-2 and TRBJ2-7, is EAGVAQSPRYKIIEKRQSVAFWCNPISGHATLYWYQQILGQGPKLLIQFQNNGVVDDSQLPKDRFSAERLKGVDSTLKIQPAKLEDSAVYLCASSLLVGDLFYEQYFGPGTRLTVT.

Turning to this clonotype: Relative to the germline gene, one junction end is altered; a read error may explain this. The chain links TRBV5-1 to TRBJ2-6; the D gene is possibly TRBD1 (6 bases). The germline V gene has CDR1 SGHRS and CDR2 YFSETQ. This CDR3 has 17 amino acids. As DNA, the CDR3 is TGCGCCAGCAGCTTGCGGGTCAGGGGATCTGGGGCCAACGTCCTGACCTTC. Translating gives CASSLRVRGSGANVLTF.

This clonotype was detected only a few times. The chain employs TRBV12-3 or TRBV12-4 and TRBJ2-7; 8 nucleotides agree with TRBD1. There are 15 residues in the CDR3. V was pared by 5 bases and J by 4 bases, with 10 bases of the junction left unmatched. The DNA for the CDR3 is TGTGCCAGCAGTAGAACAGGGGGGAGTGGATACGAGCAGTACTTC. This gives the protein CASSRTGGSGYEQYF.

This chain links TRBV28 with TRBJ2-5; D ambiguous. The DNA matches TRBJ2-1 better at its end, which makes the J call doubtful. There are 15 residues in the CDR3. Germline lookup yields CDR1 MDHEN and CDR2 SYDVKM. In DNA, the CDR3 is TGTGCCAGCAGTTTCATAGTGGCAGTAAGCAATGAGCAGTTCTTC. This codes for CASSFIVAVSNEQFF.

V usage is TRBV5-6 and J usage is TRBJ2-3; D is possibly TRBD2 (5 bases). Germline CDR1 and CDR2: SGHDT and YYEEEE. V dropped 3 bases and J dropped 0 bases, with 11 bases sitting between them. CDR3 length: 15 residues. In DNA, the CDR3 is TGTGCCAGCAGCTCCGCGGGCCTCAGCACAGATACGCAGTATTTT. Translated, it gives CASSSAGLSTDTQYF.

There are a few counts of this clonotype. V is TRBV18 and J is TRBJ2-5; D assignment may be TRBD1 or TRBD2 (5 bases each). V lost 4 bases and J 2 bases, leaving 14 bases between the germline ends. The CDR3 is 15 residues long. Germline V CDR1 and CDR2: KGHSH, LQKENI. The CDR3 DNA is TGTGCCAGCTCACAATCGTGGGACGGACAAGAGACCCAGTACTTC. Amino acid sequence: CASSQSWDGQETQYF.

This clonotype was counted between two and nine times. The V gene is TRBV6-2 or TRBV6-3, the J gene TRBJ2-4; TRBD1 might be the D (5 bases). Trimming removed 0 bases at V and 1 base at J, with 7 bases between. Germline CDR1 is MNHEY and CDR2 is SVGEGT. The CDR3 is 15 amino acids. CDR3 sequence reads: CASSYSGHAKNIQYF. CDR3 sequence (DNA): TGTGCCAGCAGTTACTCCGGACATGCCAAAAACATTCAGTACTTC.

A few counts support this clonotype. The chain is built from TRBV27 and TRBJ2-1; TRBD2 is a possible D gene (5 bases). This CDR3 region has 14 residues. Deletions cut 8 bases from V and 6 bases from J, with 17 bases between. CDR1 and CDR2 from the germline V gene are MNHEY and SMNVEV (reference sequence). CDR3 protein: CASVPGGSPNEQFF. The CDR3 coding sequence is TGTGCCAGCGTCCCCGGCGGGTCGCCCAATGAGCAGTTCTTC.

The chain combines TRBV7-9 with TRBJ2-7, with a tentative D call TRBD1 (5 bases). The V end was cut by 5 bases, the J end by 2 bases, with 19 bases between. There are 16 residues in the CDR3. Germline V CDR1 and CDR2: SEHNR, FQNEAQ (reference sequence). The CDR3 reads CASSPVGAGQTYEQYF. CDR3 in DNA: TGTGCCAGCAGCCCCGTTGGGGCAGGGCAAACCTACGAGCAGTACTTC.

This clonotype has just a few counts. The rearrangement uses TRBV20-1 and TRBJ2-4; a possible D gene is TRBD2 (6 bases). The germline gives CDR1 DFQATT, CDR2 SNEGSKA (reference sequence). CDR3 length equals 12 residues. The ends were cut back, 6 bases at V and 9 bases at J, with 15 bases in the middle. As DNA, the CDR3 is TGCAGTGCGGAGGGGCTGGGAGGCATTCAGTACTTC. Its translation is CSAEGLGGIQYF.

In this sample, this clonotype turned up many times. This chain uses TRBV6-5 with TRBJ2-2; 7 positions agree with TRBD1. Germline CDR1 MNHEY, CDR2 SVGAGI. The CDR3 is 17 residues long. J lost 7 bases, V lost 0 bases, and 11 bases had no gene match. The CDR3 reads CASSYSSMTGIGGELFF. The CDR3, as DNA: TGTGCCAGCAGTTACTCGAGTATGACAGGGATTGGCGGGGAGCTGTTTTTT.

The chain joins TRBV13 to TRBJ1-2; D not resolved. Per germline, CDR1 PRHDT and CDR2 FYEKMQ (reference sequence). The V and J ends lost 4 bases and 1 base respectively, with 10 bases between them. CDR3 size: 14 residues. In DNA form, the CDR3 reads TGTGCCAGCAGCTATAACACCAATAACTATGGCTACACCTTC. Translation: CASSYNTNNYGYTF.

This clonotype appeared a single time. The V and J genes are TRBV5-1 and TRBJ1-4; no firm D call. V was clipped by 0 bases and J by 5 bases, with 14 bases between them. The CDR3 contains 16 residues. Per the germline V gene, CDR1 is SGHRS and CDR2 is YFSETQ. The CDR3 DNA is TGCGCCAGCAGCTTGGTTGCTGAGCGGGGAAATGAAAAACTGTTTTTT. Protein: CASSLVAERGNEKLFF.

This clonotype has only a few counts. This rearrangement joins TRBV12-3 or TRBV12-4 to TRBJ2-2, with TRBD1 matching over 8 bases. The CDR3 consists of 16 residues. J was trimmed by 5 bases and V by 5 bases; bases with no gene match: 10. The CDR3 DNA reads as TGTGCCAGCAGTGACCGGACAGGGCAGGTGACCGGGGAGCTGTTTTTT. Amino acids: CASSDRTGQVTGELFF.

This clonotype was observed a few times. Written as DNA, the CDR3 is TGCAGTGCTAGGCTAGCTTCAGATACGCAGTATTTT. This gives the protein CSARLASDTQYF. The chain couples TRBV20-1 to TRBJ2-3, with D possibly matching TRBD2 (5 bases). CDR1 is DFQATT, CDR2 SNEGSKA, per germline (reference sequence). This CDR3 is built from 12 residues. The V end was cut by 3 bases, the J end by 4 bases, with 8 bases between.

The chain uses TRBV29-1 and TRBJ2-3; the D gene is possibly TRBD2 (5 bases). Deletions cut 4 bases from V and 5 bases from J, with 7 bases between. The CDR3 spans 11 residues. CDR1 and CDR2 from the germline V gene are SQVTM and ANQGSEA. The CDR3 nucleotides are TGCAGCGTTGTAGGAGGAGATACGCAGTATTTT. This translates into CSVVGGDTQYF.

At least ten counts were recorded for this clonotype. The junction differs from germline at one of its ends, possibly a read error. The genes are TRBV5-1 and TRBJ2-7; TRBD1 aligns across 9 bases. The CDR3 contains 14 residues. Germline V gene lookup returns CDR1 SGHRS and CDR2 YFSETQ. CDR3 protein: CASSFGTGLYEQYF. CDR3 DNA sequence: TGTGCCAGCAGCTTCGGGACAGGGCTCTACGAGCAGTACTTC.

This clonotype was observed a few times. V and J are TRBV7-9 and TRBJ2-5; weak D call: TRBD2 (5 bases). V was pared by 2 bases and J by 5 bases, with 18 bases between. There are 16 residues in the CDR3. CDR1 is SEHNR, CDR2 FQNEAQ, per germline (reference sequence). CDR3 in amino acids: CASSLWGRSRGETQYF. In DNA, the CDR3 is TGTGCCAGCAGCTTATGGGGTCGGAGTAGAGGGGAGACCCAGTACTTC.

This clonotype was seen a handful of times. The rearrangement joins TRBV6-1 to TRBJ2-5; D tentatively fits TRBD1 or TRBD2 (5 bases each). The CDR3 runs 15 residues. Trimming shortened V by 1 base and J by 5 bases, and 14 bases separated the two germline ends. CDR1 and CDR2 (germline): MNHNS, SASEGT. The CDR3: CASSEEGDPGETQYF. The CDR3 DNA is TGTGCCAGCAGTGAAGAGGGAGACCCAGGGGAGACCCAGTACTTC.